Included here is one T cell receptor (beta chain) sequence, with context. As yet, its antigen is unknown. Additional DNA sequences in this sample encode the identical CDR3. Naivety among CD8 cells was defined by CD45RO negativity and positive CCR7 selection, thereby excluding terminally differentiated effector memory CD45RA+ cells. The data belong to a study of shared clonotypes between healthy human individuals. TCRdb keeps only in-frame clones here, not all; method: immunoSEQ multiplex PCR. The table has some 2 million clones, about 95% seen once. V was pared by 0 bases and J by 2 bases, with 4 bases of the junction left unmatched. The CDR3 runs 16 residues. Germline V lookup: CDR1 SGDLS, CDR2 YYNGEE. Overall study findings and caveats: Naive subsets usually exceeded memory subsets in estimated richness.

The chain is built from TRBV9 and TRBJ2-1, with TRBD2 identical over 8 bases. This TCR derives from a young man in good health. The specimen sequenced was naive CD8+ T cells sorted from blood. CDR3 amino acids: CASSVATGGPYNEQFF. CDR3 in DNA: TGTGCCAGCAGCGTAGCTACGGGGGGGCCCTACAATGAGCAGTTCTTC.